Shown below are 14 T cell receptor beta chains from a single sample sequenced in a study of CD8 T cells in Susac syndrome. Reverse transcription of about 0.5 to 1 ug RNA used random hexamers. TCRdb redid the calling of the immunoSEQ multiplex PCR reads with MiXCR, one entry per CDR3 protein. The sample shows some 100,000 distinct CDR3 sequences, around 92% of them seen only once. Sequenced input: CD4+ T cells from PBMCs. The source is a human donor with multiple sclerosis.

V is TRBV30 and J is TRBJ1-5; D uncertain. Between the trimmed V and J ends, which lost 2 bases and 4 bases, there was a span of 9 bases. CDR3 size: 13 residues. CDR1 is GTSNPN and CDR2 is SVGIG in the germline V gene (reference sequence). The DNA for the CDR3 is TGTGCCTGGAGTTGGCGGCAAAATCAGCCCCAGCATTTT. It yields the protein CAWSWRQNQPQHF.

The chain links TRBV29-1 to TRBJ2-3; the D is unclear. The ends were cut back, 5 bases at V and 2 bases at J, with 14 bases in the middle. Germline V lookup: CDR1 SQVTM, CDR2 ANQGSEA. The CDR3 spans 14 residues. In DNA, the CDR3 is TGCAGCGTTCACAAAAACCAGGTCACAGATACGCAGTATTTT. This sequence encodes CSVHKNQVTDTQYF.

This chain joins TRBV6-2 or TRBV6-3 and TRBJ2-1; 14 bases are a match to TRBD2. The CDR3 consists of 14 residues. Germline CDR1 and CDR2: MNHEY and SVGEGT. With V trimmed by 5 bases and J by 15 bases, 9 bases remained unmatched. CDR3 DNA sequence: TGTGCCAGCAGTGGAGGGACTAGCGGGGGTCTGCGGTTCTTC. Translation: CASSGGTSGGLRFF.

This chain links TRBV25-1 with TRBJ1-6; D possibly corresponds to TRBD1 (6 bases). Between the trimmed V and J ends, which lost 1 base and 7 bases, there was a span of 14 bases. This CDR3 is built from 16 residues. From germline, CDR1 is MGHDK and CDR2 SYGVNS. CDR3 coding DNA: TGTGCCAGCAGTGAATCCCCGGGACACAGGAATTCACCCCTCCACTTT. This sequence encodes CASSESPGHRNSPLHF.

This clonotype occurred once. The CDR3 here is CSASKRSSYNSPLHF. CDR3 bases: TGCAGTGCTAGTAAGAGAAGCTCCTATAATTCACCCCTCCACTTT. V and J are TRBV20-1 and TRBJ1-6; D call uncertain. The CDR3 covers 15 residues. V was pared by 3 bases and J by 0 bases, with 9 bases between. The germline V gene encodes CDR1 DFQATT and CDR2 SNEGSKA (reference sequence).

As DNA, the CDR3 is TGCGCCAGCAGCTTGATAGGGGATCAGCCCCAGCATTTT. This encodes CASSLIGDQPQHF. V usage is TRBV5-1 and J usage is TRBJ1-5; tentatively, D is TRBD1 (5 bases). There are 13 residues in the CDR3. Germline CDR1 is SGHRS and CDR2 is YFSETQ. Trimming removed 1 base from V and 5 bases from J, with 7 bases in between.

The chain couples TRBV7-9 to TRBJ2-7; 8 nucleotides agree with TRBD1. With 6 bases clipped from V and 3 bases from J, the junction kept 10 bases outside the gene matches. This CDR3 has 15 residues. The germline V gene encodes CDR1 SEHNR and CDR2 FQNEAQ (reference sequence). The CDR3 bases are TGTGCCAGCAGGCAATCGGCAGGGGGCTACTACGAGCAGTACTTC. It translates to CASRQSAGGYYEQYF.

The chain employs TRBV18 and TRBJ2-3, with 7 bases fitting TRBD1. V lost 5 bases, J lost 0 bases, and 8 bases stayed unmatched. CDR3 length: 16 amino acids. Germline V gives CDR1 KGHSH, CDR2 LQKENI. Here the CDR3 DNA reads TGTGCCAGCTCATTCCGGGACAGTCTTAGCACAGATACGCAGTATTTT. Translating gives CASSFRDSLSTDTQYF.

This clonotype was picked up one time. The V call is TRBV7-8, the J call TRBJ2-7, with no clear D. The CDR3 covers 13 residues. Germline V gives CDR1 SGHVS, CDR2 FQNEAQ. V was clipped by 4 bases and J by 1 base, with 8 bases between them. The CDR3 bases are TGTGCCAGCAGCTACAGTGTATCCTACGAGCAGTACTTC. This translates into CASSYSVSYEQYF.

DNA for the CDR3: TGTGCCAGCAGCGTTCCGGGGGCAGGGGAGACCCAGTACTTC. Protein sequence: CASSVPGAGETQYF. The chain links TRBV9 to TRBJ2-5; D possibly matches TRBD1 or TRBD2 (6 bases each). V dropped 2 bases and J dropped 5 bases, with 13 bases sitting between them. Germline V CDR1 and CDR2: SGDLS, YYNGEE. The CDR3 extends over 14 amino acids.

The CDR3 nucleotides read TGTGCCAGCAGTTACTCCGGATATACCTATGGCTACACCTTC. Translated, it gives CASSYSGYTYGYTF. This rearrangement joins TRBV6-2 or TRBV6-3 to TRBJ1-2; D gene uncertain. Trimming took off 0 bases at V and 4 bases at J, with 9 bases between the two ends. The CDR3 covers 14 residues. Per germline, CDR1 MNHEY and CDR2 SVGEGT.

The V call is TRBV18, the J call TRBJ2-3; TRBD2 matches at 9 bases. Germline V CDR1 and CDR2: KGHSH, LQKENI. The CDR3 has 14 residues. Losses at the gene ends were 5 bases for V and 4 bases for J; bases not matched to a gene: 4. In nucleotides, the CDR3 is TGTGCCAGCTCAGTTAGCGGGGGCCCAGATACGCAGTATTTT. This encodes CASSVSGGPDTQYF.

The chain links TRBV4-2 to TRBJ1-1, with 7 bases aligning to TRBD1. V lost 0 bases and J lost 6; bases outside the gene matches: 16. This CDR3 is 18 amino acids long. The germline gives CDR1 LGHNA, CDR2 YNFKEQ. The CDR3 is CASSQDIAAGGRVAEAFF. In nucleotides, the CDR3 is TGTGCCAGCAGCCAAGACATCGCGGCAGGGGGGCGAGTCGCTGAAGCTTTCTTT.

This chain uses TRBV6-1 with TRBJ1-5; D unresolved. Germline CDR1 reads MNHNS; CDR2 reads SASEGT. V lost 3 bases and J 2 bases, leaving 8 bases between the germline ends. This CDR3 region has 14 residues. The CDR3 DNA reads TGTGCCAGCAGTGAGGCCTGGGGCAATCAGCCCCAGCATTTT. Its translation is CASSEAWGNQPQHF.